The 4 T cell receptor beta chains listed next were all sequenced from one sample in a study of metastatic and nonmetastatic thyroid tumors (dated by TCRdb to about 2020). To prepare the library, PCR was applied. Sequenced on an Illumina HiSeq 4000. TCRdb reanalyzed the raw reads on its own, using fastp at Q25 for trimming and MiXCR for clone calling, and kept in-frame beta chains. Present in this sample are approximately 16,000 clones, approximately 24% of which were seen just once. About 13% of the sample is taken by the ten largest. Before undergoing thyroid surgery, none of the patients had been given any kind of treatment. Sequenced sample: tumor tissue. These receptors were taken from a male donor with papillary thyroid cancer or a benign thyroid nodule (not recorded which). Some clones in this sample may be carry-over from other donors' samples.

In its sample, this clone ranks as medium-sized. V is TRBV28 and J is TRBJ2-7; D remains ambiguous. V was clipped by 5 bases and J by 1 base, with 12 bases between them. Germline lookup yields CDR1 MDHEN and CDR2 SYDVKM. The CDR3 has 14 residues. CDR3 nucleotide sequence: TGTGCCAGCAGTGGTGGACGGTCATCCTACGAGCAGTACTTC. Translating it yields CASSGGRSSYEQYF.

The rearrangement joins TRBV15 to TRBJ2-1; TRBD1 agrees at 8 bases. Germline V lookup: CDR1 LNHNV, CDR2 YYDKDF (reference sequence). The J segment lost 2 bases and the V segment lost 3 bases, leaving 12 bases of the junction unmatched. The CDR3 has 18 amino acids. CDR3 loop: CATSRDRDSLGPYNEQFF. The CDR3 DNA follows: TGTGCCACCAGCAGGGACAGGGATTCGTTGGGACCCTACAATGAGCAGTTCTTC.

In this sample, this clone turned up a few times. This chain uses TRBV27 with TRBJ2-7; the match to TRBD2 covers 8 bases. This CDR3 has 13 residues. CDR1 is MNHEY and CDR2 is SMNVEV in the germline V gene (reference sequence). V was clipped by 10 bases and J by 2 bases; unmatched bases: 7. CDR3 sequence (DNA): TGTGCCAATGTACTAGCGGAGACCTACGAGCAGTACTTC. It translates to CANVLAETYEQYF.

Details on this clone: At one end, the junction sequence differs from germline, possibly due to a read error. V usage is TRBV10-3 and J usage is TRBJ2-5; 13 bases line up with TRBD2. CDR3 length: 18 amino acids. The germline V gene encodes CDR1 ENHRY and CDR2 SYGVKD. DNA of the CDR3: TGTGCCACCAGTGCCACCGGGACTAGCGGGACGGCCGACGGAACCCAGTACTTC. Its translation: CATSATGTSGTADGTQYF.